The sequence of this T cell receptor beta chain was determined in a study of T cell responses to AZD1222 COVID-19 vaccine. The assay was immunoSEQ multiplex PCR, and TCRdb's table has in-frame clones only and misses some. The repertoire holds over 130,000 clones, with approximately 91% as singletons. The CDR3 is 14 amino acids. V dropped 9 bases and J dropped 5 bases, with 19 bases sitting between them. Germline V gene lookup returns CDR1 MNHEY and CDR2 SMNVEV (reference sequence). Findings of the study overall: Spike was spanned by vaccine-associated CD4 TCRs, which were dominant at 160-218 and 743-854. A rise in Spike-specific TCR breadth and depth followed two AZD1222 doses. Most donors were white British and more were female, and clonal diversity was possibly underestimated.

A few counts support this clone. The antigen remains undetermined. This receptor was obtained from an adult in good health. The chain uses TRBV27 and TRBJ1-1, with a possible D match to TRBD1 (5 bases). The sequencing here drew on peripheral blood, taken on day 0 of AZD1222 vaccination. CDR3 nucleotide sequence: TGTGCCAGTCAGGGATGGCGGGGCGCAACTGAAGCTTTCTTT. This encodes CASQGWRGATEAFF.